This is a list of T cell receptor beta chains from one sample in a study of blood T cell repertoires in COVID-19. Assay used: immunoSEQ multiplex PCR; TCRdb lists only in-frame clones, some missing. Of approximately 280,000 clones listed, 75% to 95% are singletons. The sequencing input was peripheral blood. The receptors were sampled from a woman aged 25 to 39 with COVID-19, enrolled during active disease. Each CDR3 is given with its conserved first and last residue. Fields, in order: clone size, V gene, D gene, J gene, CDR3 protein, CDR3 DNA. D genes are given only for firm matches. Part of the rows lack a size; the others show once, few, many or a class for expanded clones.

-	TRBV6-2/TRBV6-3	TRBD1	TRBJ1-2	CASSPDREMSGYTF	TGTGCCAGCAGTCCCGACAGGGAAATGAGTGGCTACACCTTC
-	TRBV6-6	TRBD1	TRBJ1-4	CASSKRGTGRWEKLFF	TGTGCCAGCAGTAAACGGGGGACAGGGAGATGGGAAAAACTGTTTTTT
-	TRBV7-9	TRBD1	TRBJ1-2	CASSLPGTGDDYGYTF	TGTGCCAGCAGCTTACCCGGGACAGGGGATGACTATGGCTACACCTTC
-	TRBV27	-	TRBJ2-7	CASSFGEDYEQYF	TGTGCCAGCAGTTTTGGGGAGGACTACGAGCAGTACTTC
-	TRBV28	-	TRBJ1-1	CASSLWDSGNTEAFF	TGTGCCAGCAGTTTATGGGACAGCGGGAACACTGAAGCTTTCTTT
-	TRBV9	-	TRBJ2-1	CASSVAGVEAEQFF	TGTGCCAGCAGCGTAGCGGGAGTAGAGGCTGAGCAGTTCTTC
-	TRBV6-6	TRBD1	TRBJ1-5	CASRGQGRSNQPQHF	TGTGCCAGCAGAGGACAGGGAAGGAGCAATCAGCCCCAGCATTTT
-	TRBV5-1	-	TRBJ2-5	CASSIGVLQETQYF	TGCGCCAGCAGCATAGGGGTTTTACAAGAGACCCAGTACTTC
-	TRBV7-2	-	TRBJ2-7	CASSLASSMTYEQYF	TGTGCCAGCAGCTTAGCATCTAGCATGACCTACGAGCAGTACTTC
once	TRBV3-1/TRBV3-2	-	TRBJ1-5	CASSHGGENNQPQHF	TGTGCCAGCAGCCATGGGGGGGAAAACAATCAGCCCCAGCATTTT
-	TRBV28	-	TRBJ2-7	CASSFVDTSYEQYF	TGTGCCAGCAGTTTTGTCGACACCTCCTACGAGCAGTACTTC
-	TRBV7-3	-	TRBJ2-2	CASKETLANTGELFF	TGTGCCAGCAAAGAGACACTCGCGAACACCGGGGAGCTGTTTTTT
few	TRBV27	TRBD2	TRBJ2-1	CASSPQASLGLDYEQFF	TGTGCCAGCAGCCCACAAGCGTCACTGGGACTAGACTATGAGCAGTTCTTC
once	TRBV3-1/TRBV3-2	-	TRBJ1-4	CASSHGRATTNEKLFF	TGTGCCAGCAGCCATGGCAGGGCAACAACTAATGAAAAACTGTTTTTT
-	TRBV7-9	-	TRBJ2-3	CASRNWITGMQYF	TGTGCCAGCAGGAATTGGATCACAGGGATGCAGTATTTT
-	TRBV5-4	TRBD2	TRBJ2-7	CASSPGTSGRYEQYF	TGTGCCAGCAGCCCGGGGACTAGCGGGAGATACGAGCAGTACTTC
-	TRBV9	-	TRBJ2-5	CASSVAVQETQYF	TGTGCCAGCAGCGTAGCGGTCCAAGAGACCCAGTACTTC
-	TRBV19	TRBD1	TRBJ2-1	CASSTRDRLRNEQFF	TGTGCCAGTAGTACCCGGGACAGGTTAAGGAATGAGCAGTTCTTC
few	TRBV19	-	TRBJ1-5	CASSITGRVGQPQHF	TGTGCCAGTAGTATAACCGGCAGGGTCGGGCAGCCCCAGCATTTT
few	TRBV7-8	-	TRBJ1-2	CASSLGGRNYGYTF	TGTGCCAGCAGCTTAGGGGGCCGGAACTATGGCTACACCTTC
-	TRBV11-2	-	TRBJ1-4	CASSLDRVGGEKLFF	TGTGCCAGCAGCTTAGATCGGGTGGGAGGAGAAAAACTGTTTTTT
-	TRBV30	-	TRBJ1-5	CAWSRPSRRRQPQHF	TGTGCCTGGAGTAGGCCCTCCCGACGGCGGCAGCCCCAGCATTTT
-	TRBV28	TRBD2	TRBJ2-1	CASSFGLAGGYYNEQFF	TGTGCCAGCAGTTTCGGGCTAGCGGGTGGATACTACAATGAGCAGTTCTTC
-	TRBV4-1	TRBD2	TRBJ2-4	CASSQDRGGVAKNIQYF	TGCGCCAGCAGCCAAGATCGCGGGGGGGTAGCCAAAAACATTCAGTACTTC
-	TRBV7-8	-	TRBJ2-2	CASSLARDTGELFF	TGTGCCAGCAGCTTAGCGCGGGACACCGGGGAGCTGTTTTTT
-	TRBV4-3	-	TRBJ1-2	CASSQDPPQGNYGYTF	TGCGCCAGCAGCCAAGATCCCCCCCAGGGAAACTATGGCTACACCTTC